The present T cell receptor beta chain was sequenced within a study of cytomegalovirus exposure and HLA in healthy donors (dated by TCRdb to the late 2010s). Concerning the study at large: An earlier analysis of several hundred of the donors reported about 280 Gb of sequence data and 117 million unique TCR beta sequences obtained from around 170 million T cells. The study combined high-throughput TCR immunosequencing, statistical association of individual TCRs with disease status, and machine learning to predict cytomegalovirus infection status. In the later analysis, no new phenotypic data were used to find candidate immune exposures; instead, reliance was placed on TCR beta sequences and their occurrence across donors. Approximately 330 gigabases of sequencing data and 70 million to 95 million unique TCR sequences made up an early release that covered 500 to 700 HLA-typed donors. Besides the first cohort of under 700 subjects, a separate validation cohort made up of 95 to 150 different subjects was used. Of the 350 to 400 genotyped donors, approximately 80% fell in the genetic ancestry cluster associated with self-reported Caucasian donors. A later analysis re-analyzed previously published TCR beta repertoires from 660 or so donors and added high-resolution HLA genotyping to study TCR occurrence patterns. A later genetic analysis took genome-wide SNP genotypes for 398 of the 666 donors and used that subset as a discovery cohort. Typing coverage differed by locus: A, B, C, DRB1 and DQB1 were typed in roughly 620-640 donors, DQA1 in around 500, DPA1 in nearly 610, and DPB1 in roughly 470. A few DR-DQ haplotypes were treated as single units for association and clustering because of strong linkage in the cohort. Both class I and class II loci were covered by HLA typing, at four-digit resolution. An earlier analysis of around 580 of the donors used high-throughput TCR beta sequencing to judge whether each TCR beta V gene segment behaved as functional or pseudogenic. On average, 235,054 unique TCR beta nucleotide sequences were sequenced per donor among some 430 genotyped donors of the cohort, with approximately 18% of those sequences being non-productive. The study used immunosequencing to profile the T cell repertoires of 670 or so subjects and linked those repertoires to cytomegalovirus serostatus. Donor age, sex, ethnicity and CMV serostatus were compiled together with the repertoire data. All discovery cohort repertoires had been generated on a single sequencing platform. The study was designed to test whether signatures of past pathogen exposure could be identified by cataloging public T cell receptors. What the authors observed across the whole study: According to a later genetic analysis, donors in an Asian-associated ancestry cluster had fewer N-insertions in productive TCRs than the roughly 700-donor mean. Because some donors lacked HLA typing at each locus, the association tests relied only on the typed subset. Most TCR sequences were observed very rarely across donors, whereas some public TCRs were present in many individuals. The study gave a list of around 170 TCR beta chains associated with cytomegalovirus. A later analysis associated about 17,000 TCR beta sequences with specific HLA alleles at a false discovery rate of 0.05. Compared with equally common non-associated chains, HLA-associated TCR beta chains in a later analysis were more clonally expanded and had lower generation probabilities. A later analysis found that TCR association rates varied across HLA loci, with DRB1 alleles showing the most associated TCRs and HLA-C alleles the fewest. In a later genetic analysis, a missense DCLRE1C variant was associated with V-gene and J-gene trimming of TCR beta chains, and the association was replicated in an independent cohort. The presence/absence analyses assumed that sequencing depth was roughly uniform across donors, and that assumption may not be true. Linkage disequilibrium might explain the correlated functional status among segregating V segments, but an unknown experimental factor could not be ruled out. A cluster of highly shared sequence variants was judged likely to be a technical artifact of the sequencing pipeline. A later analysis found that most CMV-associated TCR beta chains appeared HLA-restricted, with HLA associations seemingly driven largely by CMV exposure. Assigning TCR associations to individual alleles was difficult when HLA alleles, especially DR and DQ, strongly co-occurred. A further reported finding was that TCR beta sequences accurately predicted the HLA-A and HLA-B alleles for most subjects in the first cohort. Only TCR beta chains were sequenced in this cohort, and the absence of alpha or paired-chain data limited detectable features. Broadly in line with IMGT annotations, most TCR beta V segments showed up in productive rearrangements about 87% or about 30% of the time in an earlier analysis of around 600 of the donors. The 87-base-pair reads could not distinguish some IMGT-functional V segments, including TRBV6-2 and TRBV6-3, so those segments were excluded. The authors suggested that the approach could potentially be extended to other disease states and immunological phenotypes. CMV serostatus was the only immune exposure information available for the cohort. About 17 rarely observed V segments, including chromosome 9 orphons, were excluded from the earlier analysis of some 590 of the donors because counts were too low. In vitro tests confirmed that a few of the cytomegalovirus-associated TCR beta chains recognize cytomegalovirus antigens. The classifier was reported to diagnose cytomegalovirus status with high specificity and sensitivity in both the original and validation cohorts. In a later analysis, several top co-occurrence clusters were reported to appear linked to parvovirus B19, influenza, CMV and Epstein-Barr virus.

The cohort consisted of more than 650 healthy bone marrow donors. Cohort members were all nominally healthy when sampled, although unrecorded immune exposures were likely present. The donor tested CMV seropositive and was one of the 289 seropositive cohort members. A peripheral blood sample was provided by each donor, and peripheral blood mononuclear cells were used for TCR beta sequencing. Genomic DNA was extracted from the blood cell samples with the Qiagen DNeasy Blood Extraction Kit. Remarks on this clone: The specificity of this receptor is unknown. It has no much larger one-base neighbor in the sample; base qualities were not kept.

There are 18 amino acids in the CDR3, from cysteine to phenylalanine inclusive. Only the CDR3 DNA stays, 54 bases, in frame from base 1. CDR1 and CDR2 (WNHNN, SYGVQD) derive from the germline V gene (reference sequence). From V the trimming removes 5 bases and from J it removes 0 bases, while the gene matches leave 12 bases of the junction unaccounted for. Libraries were constructed by the immunoSEQ multiplex PCR assay. For the multiplex PCR, a mixture combining 60 forward primers for TCR Vbeta segments and 13 reverse primers for TCR Jbeta segments was used. The CDR3 region of rearranged TCR beta genes was amplified from genomic DNA by a multiplex PCR assay. On the Illumina HiSeq System, the amplified TCR beta libraries were sequenced as 87-base-pair reads. The original methods were these. A later analysis tallied 75 million to 95 million unique TCR beta chains across the 640 or so repertoires, and roughly 11 million of those chains were shared by two or more donors. To remove PCR and sequencing errors, raw reads were error-corrected and collapsed into unique sequences using a nearest-neighbor algorithm that merged closely related sequences. To assign V, D and J gene segments, CDR3 sequences were aligned to IMGT reference sequences. For a sequence to be retained, at least a six-nucleotide match to both a V gene segment and a J gene segment was required. A rearrangement was called productive if the CDR3 had no stop codons and remained in frame with V and J, and every other rearrangement was called non-productive. CDR3 was defined according to IMGT convention as the region running from the second conserved V-encoded cysteine to the conserved J-encoded phenylalanine. The earlier analysis of some 550 of the donors excluded any sequence lacking an unambiguous match to a single V gene segment. In an earlier analysis of around 590 of the donors, a V segment was called functional when productive rearrangements were above 56.7%, and segregating when the standard deviation between donors exceeded 5%. To diagnose cytomegalovirus status from the catalog of TCR beta chain sequences, a statistical classification framework was built. V and J gene assignment, in a later analysis, came from comparing TCR nucleotide sequences with IMGT/GENE-DB human TR gene sequences. Using the TCRdist pipeline, a later analysis assigned CDR3 sequences along with most-parsimonious VDJ recombination scenarios. A later analysis defined each TCR beta chain by its CDR3 amino acid sequence plus V-gene family, and excluded reads lacking a unique V-gene family. A later analysis removed 592 highly shared, low-generation-probability nucleotide sequences to deal with suspected cross-contamination and a sequencing artifact. For each public chain, a later analysis derived a clonal expansion index from normalized ranks of inferred template counts within each repertoire. Generation probabilities in a later analysis came from a VDJ recombination model fitted to out-of-frame rearrangements, and those results were checked against IGoR. Hypergeometric tests were used in a later analysis to score TCR-TCR, TCR-HLA and TCR-CMV co-occurrence, with a repertoire-size bias correction applied to the TCR pairs. False discovery rates were estimated in a later analysis by permuting HLA or CMV assignments 20 times. In a later analysis, co-occurring TCRs were grouped using DBSCAN, and TCRdist sequence similarity was added for clustering within HLA-allele-positive subsets. Repertoires with fewer than 30,000 or more than 120,000 public chains, plus five repertoires with anomalous nucleotide sharing, were excluded from co-occurrence clustering. The clones in this table, taken by TCRdb from immuneACCESS, are in-frame only. Not every clone is retained; where verified, under half of the shortfall comes from an unresolved V gene, and the cause of the rest is unknown. V and J calls and clone size follow that table, whereas D and trimming were derived from the DNA. The table for this sample lists 95,000 to 110,000 clones; about 81% of them were counted only once. The top ten clonotypes cover 2% to 3% of the sample.

Sequenced input: PBMCs. The chain is encoded by TRBV10-1 joined to TRBJ1-2, with 10 bases in between that match TRBD1. The sequence was collected from a man aged 25 to 40 in good health and CMV-seropositive. The CDR3 region has the sequence CASSPAGQGGLANYGYTF. In nucleotides, the sequence is TGCGCCAGCAGTCCCGCCGGACAGGGGGGATTAGCTAACTATGGCTACACCTTC.